This T cell receptor (beta chain) is from a study of T cell responses to AZD1222 COVID-19 vaccine. Study background: Both about-4-week and about-12-week second-dose recipients were combined.

Concerning this clone: What it binds is not known.

Overall study findings and caveats: Once two AZD1222 doses were given, Spike-specific TCR breadth and depth went up.

Produced via immunoSEQ multiplex PCR; TCRdb's table is partial and in-frame only. The table records 180,000 or so clones, 90% to 95% of them present only once. Germline assignment: CDR1 GTSNPN and CDR2 SVGIG (reference sequence). The CDR3 has 13 residues. Trimming removed 2 bases from V and 5 bases from J, with 9 bases in between. This chain connects TRBV30 to TRBJ2-2; D possibly corresponds to TRBD2 (5 bases). The origin of this receptor is an adult in good health. Sequenced here: peripheral blood, sampled on day 0 of AZD1222 vaccination. DNA of the CDR3: TGTGCCTGGAGTAGGACTCCAACCGGGGAGCTGTTTTTT. As protein: CAWSRTPTGELFF.